Below, 26 T cell receptor beta chains from the same sample are listed, as sequenced in a study of cytomegalovirus exposure and HLA in healthy donors (dated by TCRdb to between 2016 and 2019). Libraries were built with the immunoSEQ multiplex PCR assay. For the multiplex PCR, a mixture combining 60 forward primers for TCR Vbeta segments and 13 reverse primers for TCR Jbeta segments was used. In TCRdb, the immuneACCESS table is reduced to in-frame sequences with V and J assigned. These tables do not hold every clone; where another copy was compared, an unresolved V gene accounts for under half, and the others remain unexplained. The sample has nearly 95,000 clones on record, less than 8% of them singletons. Approximately 2.4% of the sample comes from the top ten. Source material: PBMCs. The receptor set was obtained from a man between 50 and 59 years old in good health and CMV-seronegative.

This clone was counted at least ten times. The chain is built from TRBV7-6 and TRBJ2-5; 7 bases map to TRBD2. The CDR3 consists of 12 residues. CDR1 SGHVS and CDR2 FNYEAQ come from the germline V gene. V gave up 0 bases and J gave up 10 bases; unmatched junction bases: 2. The CDR3 protein is CASSLARGDQYF. The CDR3 DNA is TGTGCCAGCAGCTTAGCTCGGGGGGACCAGTACTTC.

This clone was seen only a few times. The chain has TRBV19 and TRBJ1-1, with TRBD1 as a possible D gene (6 bases). V was cut by 3 bases and J by 10 bases, with 12 bases left in between. The CDR3 consists of 12 residues. Germline V CDR1 and CDR2: LNHDA, SQIVND (reference sequence). The CDR3 sequence: CASSMEGGRAFF. The CDR3 DNA reads as TGTGCCAGTAGTATGGAGGGGGGGCGAGCTTTCTTT. The whole variable domain, remainder taken from reference TRBV19 and TRBJ1-1, is DGGITQSPKYLFRKEGQNVTLSCEQNLNHDAMYWYRQDPGQGLRLIYYSQIVNDFQKGDIAEGYSVSREKKESFPLTVTSAQKNPTAFYLCASSMEGGRAFFGQGTRLTVV.

This clone turned up a few times. This chain joins TRBV7-2 and TRBJ1-4; 10 bases match TRBD1. J lost 8 bases, V lost 5 bases, and 5 bases had no gene match. Per germline, CDR1 SGHTA and CDR2 FQGNSA. The CDR3 sequence is 14 residues long. CDR3 nucleotides: TGTGCCAGCAGCCAGGGACAGGGGAGGGAAAAACTGTTTTTT. It is translated as CASSQGQGREKLFF.

The rearrangement links TRBV5-6 to TRBJ1-5; the match to TRBD1 covers 9 bases. Trimming at V came to 4 bases and at J to 5 bases, leaving 16 bases not matched to a gene. The CDR3 length is 18 residues. The V gene's germline CDR1 is SGHDT and CDR2 YYEEEE. The CDR3 DNA follows: TGTGCCAGCAGCCCCCCACCGACAGGGGGGCCCACGGATCAGCCCCAGCATTTT. Translated, it gives CASSPPPTGGPTDQPQHF.

This clone was observed a handful of times. The J gene is TRBJ2-1, the V gene TRBV7-9; tentatively, D is TRBD2 (6 bases). V lost 5 bases and J 8 bases, leaving 19 bases between the germline ends. Germline loops: CDR1 SEHNR, CDR2 FQNEAQ (reference sequence). This CDR3 has 15 residues. In nucleotides, the CDR3 is TGTGCCAGCAGCCCCCCCGCAGGGACTGTCGATGAGCAGTTCTTC. Translated: CASSPPAGTVDEQFF. Looking up the rest from reference TRBV7-9 and TRBJ2-1 gives the full variable domain: DTGVSQNPRHKITKRGQNVTFRCDPISEHNRLYWYRQTLGQGPEFLTYFQNEAQLEKSRLLSDRFSAERPKGSFSTLEIQRTEQGDSAMYLCASSPPAGTVDEQFFGPGTRLTVL.

This clone occurred a few times. This chain joins TRBV5-1 and TRBJ2-7; 9 bases agree with TRBD1. V was clipped by 4 bases and J by 4 bases; unmatched bases: 6. The CDR3 extends over 14 amino acids. The germline gives CDR1 SGHRS, CDR2 YFSETQ. The CDR3 protein is CASSQGQGAYEQYF. The CDR3 coding sequence is TGCGCCAGCAGCCAGGGACAGGGTGCTTACGAGCAGTACTTC.

This clone was recorded a few times. The chain recombines TRBV19 with TRBJ1-1; D is undetermined. This CDR3 has 13 residues. Germline loops: CDR1 LNHDA, CDR2 SQIVND (reference sequence). V was trimmed by 4 bases and J by 2 bases, leaving 8 bases between them. CDR3 sequence (DNA): TGTGCCAGTAGTAAGGAGACTAACACTGAAGCTTTCTTT. It codes for CASSKETNTEAFF.

This clone was seen a handful of times. The chain links TRBV2 to TRBJ1-2; tentative D call: TRBD1 (5 bases). With 6 bases removed from V and 4 bases from J, the gap between germline ends came to 15 bases. The V gene's germline CDR1 is SNHLY and CDR2 FYNNEI. The length of the CDR3 is 14 residues. The CDR3 is CASRMDGQGYGYTF. In DNA form, the CDR3 reads TGTGCCAGCAGGATGGACGGCCAGGGCTATGGCTACACCTTC.

This clone was found once. This rearrangement joins TRBV28 to TRBJ2-1; 12 bases fit TRBD2. The CDR3 has 16 amino acids. The junction had 10 bases not matched to a gene; V was cut back by 5 bases and J by 8 bases. Germline V CDR1 and CDR2: MDHEN, SYDVKM. CDR3 coding DNA: TGTGCCAGCAGTCCGCTGACTAGCGGGAGAGTAGATGAGCAGTTCTTC. Translating gives CASSPLTSGRVDEQFF.

CDR3 nucleotides: TGTGCCAGCAGTTACTCCTCAGCGGGAGTTCCCCATGAGCAGTTCTTC. Translated: CASSYSSAGVPHEQFF. The chain recombines TRBV6-5 with TRBJ2-1; 8 bases line up with TRBD2. J gave up 8 bases and V 0 bases, and 9 bases lay outside the gene matches. Germline V gene lookup returns CDR1 MNHEY and CDR2 SVGAGI. The CDR3 totals 16 residues.

In this sample, this clone turned up a few times. The chain employs TRBV6-1 and TRBJ2-2, with D possibly matching TRBD1 (6 bases). The V end lost 4 bases, the J end lost 3 bases, and 9 bases lay between the germline ends. Germline V gene lookup returns CDR1 MNHNS and CDR2 SASEGT. The CDR3 extends over 14 amino acids. The CDR3: CASSGNRDTGELFF. DNA of the CDR3: TGTGCCAGCAGTGGGAACAGGGACACCGGGGAGCTGTTTTTT.

The V gene is TRBV6-5, the J gene TRBJ2-5; no clear D gene. The ends were cut back, 0 bases at V and 0 bases at J, with 11 bases in the middle. Germline V gives CDR1 MNHEY, CDR2 SVGAGI. The CDR3 has 16 amino acids. CDR3 sequence: CASSYSRKSNQETQYF. In DNA form, the CDR3 reads TGTGCCAGCAGTTACTCGAGGAAGAGCAACCAAGAGACCCAGTACTTC.

J is TRBJ2-1 and V is TRBV5-1; 8 bases fit TRBD1. Unmatched junction bases numbered 8, after V lost 0 bases and J lost 9 bases. The CDR3 contains 15 residues. Per the germline V gene, CDR1 is SGHRS and CDR2 is YFSETQ. The CDR3 nucleotides read TGCGCCAGCAGCTTGGCAGGGACAGGTCGGAGTGAGCAGTTCTTC. This codes for CASSLAGTGRSEQFF.

This chain links TRBV19 with TRBJ2-4, with a possible D match to TRBD1 (7 bases). V dropped 5 bases and J dropped 9 bases, with 14 bases sitting between them. CDR1 and CDR2 from the germline V gene are LNHDA and SQIVND (reference sequence). The CDR3 length is 13 residues. CDR3 DNA: TGTGCCAGTAGTCAGGGGGGTCTGGCCATTCAGTACTTC. It codes for CASSQGGLAIQYF.

This clone has a handful of counts. The chain carries TRBV5-4 and TRBJ2-3; 11 positions match TRBD2. V lost 2 bases to trimming and J lost 6 bases; unmatched junction nucleotides: 5. The length of the CDR3 is 15 residues. From germline, CDR1 is SGHNT and CDR2 YYREEE (reference sequence). The CDR3 protein is CASSFGSGGADTQYF. CDR3 in DNA: TGTGCCAGCAGCTTCGGTAGCGGGGGGGCCGATACGCAGTATTTT. Based on the CDR3 plus reference TRBV5-4 and TRBJ2-3, the full variable domain is ETGVTQSPTHLIKTRGQQVTLRCSSQSGHNTVSWYQQALGQGPQFIFQYYREEENGRGNFPPRFSGLQFPNYSSELNVNALELDDSALYLCASSFGSGGADTQYFGPGTRLTVL.

The genes are TRBV27 and TRBJ2-3, with a tentative D call TRBD2 (5 bases). Trimming removed 2 bases at V and 4 bases at J, with 7 bases between. This CDR3 contains 13 residues. The germline gives CDR1 MNHEY, CDR2 SMNVEV (reference sequence). CDR3 in amino acids: CASSLGSPDTQYF. The DNA of the CDR3 is TGTGCCAGCAGTTTAGGGAGCCCAGATACGCAGTATTTT.

The sample holds a few counts of this clone. V is TRBV7-9 and J is TRBJ2-3; 12 nucleotides agree with TRBD2. The CDR3 consists of 16 residues. The V gene end was trimmed by 5 bases and the J gene end by 2 bases; junction bases not matched to a gene: 5. Germline V CDR1 and CDR2: SEHNR, FQNEAQ (reference sequence). The CDR3 sequence: CASSTGLAGFTDTQYF. The CDR3, as DNA: TGTGCCAGCAGCACGGGACTAGCGGGTTTCACAGATACGCAGTATTTT. The full variable domain, completed using reference TRBV7-9 and TRBJ2-3, is DTGVSQNPRHKITKRGQNVTFRCDPISEHNRLYWYRQTLGQGPEFLTYFQNEAQLEKSRLLSDRFSAERPKGSFSTLEIQRTEQGDSAMYLCASSTGLAGFTDTQYFGPGTRLTVL.

The chain uses TRBV28 and TRBJ2-6, with 8 positions matching TRBD1. Unmatched junction bases numbered 17, after V lost 6 bases and J lost 1 base. The CDR3 is 20 amino acids. The germline gives CDR1 MDHEN, CDR2 SYDVKM. The CDR3 region has the DNA TGTGCCAGCAGACCCTACAGCTGGACAGGGTCCCTATCTGGGGCCAACGTCCTGACTTTC. Translated, it gives CASRPYSWTGSLSGANVLTF.

DNA for the CDR3: TGTGCCAGCTCACCGGGACAGGGACCCTACGGGCAGTACGTC. Its translation is CASSPGQGPYGQYV. This chain connects TRBV18 to TRBJ2-7; 9 bases match TRBD1. CDR3 length: 14 residues. The germline V gene has CDR1 KGHSH and CDR2 LQKENI.

This clone was picked up a small number of times. V gene TRBV28 combines with J gene TRBJ1-2, with D unclear. The CDR3 length is 13 residues. V was shortened by 5 bases and J by 1 base, with 8 bases between the two germline ends. Germline V gene sequence: CDR1 MDHEN, CDR2 SYDVKM. The CDR3 is CASSPTVNYGYTF. The CDR3 bases are TGTGCCAGCAGTCCAACAGTTAACTATGGCTACACCTTC.

The CDR3 DNA is TGCAGCGTTTCAGGGGGATCTAACTATGGCTACACCTTC. It encodes CSVSGGSNYGYTF. The chain uses TRBV29-1 and TRBJ1-2; TRBD1 aligns across 7 bases. The V gene's germline CDR1 is SQVTM and CDR2 ANQGSEA. The J segment lost 0 bases and the V segment lost 5 bases, leaving 3 bases of the junction unmatched. This CDR3 region has 13 residues.

This clone was detected only a few times. V usage is TRBV5-1 and J usage is TRBJ1-6, with 7 nucleotides matching TRBD1. This CDR3 comprises 14 residues. Germline-derived CDR1 and CDR2 are SGHRS and YFSETQ. Trimming removed 4 bases from V and 5 bases from J; junction bases left unmatched: 3. This CDR3 reads CASSVGQNNSPLHF. The CDR3 DNA sequence: TGCGCCAGCAGCGTGGGACAGAATAATTCACCCCTCCACTTT.

J is TRBJ2-1 and V is TRBV7-3; 12 nucleotides match TRBD2. CDR1 and CDR2 from the germline V gene are SGHTA and FQGTGA. V shed 4 bases, J shed 12 bases, and the junction held 13 bases outside the gene matches. This CDR3 contains 16 residues. The CDR3 DNA follows: TGTGCCAGCAGCTCTACTAGCGGGAGGCTAGAGGGGGTGCAGTTCTTC. This translates into CASSSTSGRLEGVQFF. Full variable domain (missing parts from reference TRBV7-3 and TRBJ2-1): GAGVSQTPSNKVTEKGKYVELRCDPISGHTALYWYRQSLGQGPEFLIYFQGTGAADDSGLPNDRFFAVRPEGSVSTLKIQRTERGDSAVYLCASSSTSGRLEGVQFFGPGTRLTVL.

This clone has just a few counts. J is TRBJ2-7 and V is TRBV29-1, with a tentative D call TRBD2 (6 bases). The V end was cut by 4 bases, the J end by 2 bases, with 6 bases between. From germline, CDR1 is SQVTM and CDR2 ANQGSEA. CDR3 size: 11 residues. The CDR3 region has the DNA TGCAGCGTTGGCGGGACCTACGAGCAGTACTTC. It yields the protein CSVGGTYEQYF.

This clone turned up a few times. The rearrangement links TRBV4-1 to TRBJ2-2; 12 positions agree with TRBD1. Per the germline V gene, CDR1 is MGHRA and CDR2 is YSYEKL. The ends lost 5 bases at V and 6 bases at J; junction bases unmatched: 7. This CDR3 is 16 amino acids long. This CDR3 reads CASSNRDRGLAGELFF. The CDR3 region has the DNA TGCGCCAGCAGCAACAGGGACAGGGGGCTTGCCGGGGAGCTGTTTTTT.

This chain uses TRBV2 with TRBJ2-7, with 10 bases lining up with TRBD1. The CDR3 runs to 13 residues. Per germline, CDR1 SNHLY and CDR2 FYNNEI. V shed 8 bases and J 6 bases; nucleotides not matched to a gene: 7. CDR3 coding DNA: TGTGCCAGCGGAGGGGACAGGGGCACCGAGCAGTACTTC. It encodes CASGGDRGTEQYF.